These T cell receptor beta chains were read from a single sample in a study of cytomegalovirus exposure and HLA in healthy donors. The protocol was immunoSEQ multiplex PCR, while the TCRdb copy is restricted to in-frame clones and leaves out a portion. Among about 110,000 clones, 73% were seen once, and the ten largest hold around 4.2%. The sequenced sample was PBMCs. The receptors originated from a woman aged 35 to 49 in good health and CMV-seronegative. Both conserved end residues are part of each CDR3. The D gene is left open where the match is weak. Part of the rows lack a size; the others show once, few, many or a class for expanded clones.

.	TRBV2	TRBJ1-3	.	CASSESGNTIYF	TGTGCCAGCAGTGAGTCAGGAAACACCATATATTTT
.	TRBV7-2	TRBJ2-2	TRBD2	CASSLTLLAGGTGELFF	TGTGCCAGCAGCCTCACCTTACTAGCGGGAGGTACCGGGGAGCTGTTTTTT
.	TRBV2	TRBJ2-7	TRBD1	CASSGAATGLGEQYF	TGTGCCAGCAGTGGGGCGGCGACAGGGCTGGGGGAGCAGTACTTC
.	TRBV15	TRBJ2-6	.	CATSRVDSSAILSGANVLTF	TGTGCCACCAGCAGAGTAGACAGTTCCGCCATCCTCTCTGGGGCCAACGTCCTGACTTTC
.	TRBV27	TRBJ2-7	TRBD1	CASSFDRTGSQYF	TGTGCCAGCAGTTTCGACAGGACAGGGAGTCAGTACTTC
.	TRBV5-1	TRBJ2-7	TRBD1	CASSLPQLDRGFSYEQYF	TGCGCCAGCAGCTTGCCTCAATTAGACAGGGGATTCTCCTACGAGCAGTACTTC
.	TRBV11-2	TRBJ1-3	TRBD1	CASSLQPTGVSGNTIYF	TGTGCCAGCAGCTTACAACCGACAGGGGTTAGTGGAAACACCATATATTTT
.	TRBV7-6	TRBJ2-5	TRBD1	CASSPRTGQETQYF	TGTGCCAGCAGCCCTCGGACAGGTCAAGAGACCCAGTACTTC
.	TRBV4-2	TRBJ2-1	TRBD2	CASSQAGSSGGSGNEQFF	TGTGCCAGCAGCCAAGCCGGGTCTAGCGGGGGAAGCGGCAATGAGCAGTTCTTC
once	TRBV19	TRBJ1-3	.	CASSIGGRGSGNTIYF	TGTGCCAGTAGTATTGGAGGGAGAGGCTCTGGAAACACCATATATTTT
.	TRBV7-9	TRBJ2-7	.	CSSSLPGEQYF	TGTTCCAGCAGCTTACCAGGGGAGCAGTACTTC
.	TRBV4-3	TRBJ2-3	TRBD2	CASSLGLAGITDTQYF	TGCGCCAGCAGCCTAGGACTAGCGGGGATCACAGATACGCAGTATTTT
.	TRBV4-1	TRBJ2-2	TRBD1	CASSSGTGGTGELFF	TGCGCCAGCAGCTCCGGGACAGGGGGCACCGGGGAGCTGTTTTTT
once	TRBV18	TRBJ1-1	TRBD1	CASSSQGATEAFF	TGTGCCAGCTCATCTCAGGGGGCCACTGAAGCTTTCTTT
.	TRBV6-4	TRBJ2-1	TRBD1	CASSDGTERNEQFF	TGTGCCAGCAGTGATGGGACAGAAAGGAATGAGCAGTTCTTC
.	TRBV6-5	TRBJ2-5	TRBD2	CASSYSGTSRETQYF	TGTGCCAGCAGTTACTCAGGGACTAGCCGGGAGACCCAGTACTTC
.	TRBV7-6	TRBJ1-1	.	CASSLAPQATEAFF	TGTGCCAGCAGCTTAGCCCCCCAGGCGACTGAAGCTTTCTTT
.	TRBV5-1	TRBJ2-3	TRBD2	CASSLRTSGGGYTDTQYF	TGCGCCAGCAGCTTGAGGACTAGCGGGGGGGGATACACAGATACGCAGTATTTT
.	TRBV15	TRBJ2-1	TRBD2	CATSRARLAGGYNEQFF	TGTGCCACCAGCAGAGCCCGACTAGCGGGGGGATACAATGAGCAGTTCTTC
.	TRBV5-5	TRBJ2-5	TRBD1	CASSQRGGQDFQYQETQYF	TGTGCCAGCAGCCAACGTGGTGGACAGGACTTCCAGTACCAAGAGACCCAGTACTTC
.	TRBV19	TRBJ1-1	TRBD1	CASSTRTGETEAFF	TGTGCCAGTAGTACAAGGACAGGGGAGACTGAAGCTTTCTTT
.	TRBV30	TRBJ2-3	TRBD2	CAWSSTSADTQYF	TGTGCCTGGAGTTCGACTAGCGCCGATACGCAGTATTTT
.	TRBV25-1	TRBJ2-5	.	CASSEYNRETQYF	TGTGCCAGCAGCGAATATAATCGAGAGACCCAGTACTTC
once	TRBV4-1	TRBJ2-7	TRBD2	CASSSLAGSYEQYF	TGCGCCAGCAGCTCTTTAGCGGGAAGCTACGAGCAGTACTTC
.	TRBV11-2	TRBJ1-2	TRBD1	CASSGGQVFGNYGYTF	TGTGCCAGCAGTGGGGGACAGGTTTTTGGGAACTATGGCTACACCTTC
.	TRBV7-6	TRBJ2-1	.	CASSPSVLNEQFF	TGTGCCAGCAGCCCGTCCGTCTTAAATGAGCAGTTCTTC
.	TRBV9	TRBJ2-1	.	CASSVGADTSYNEQFF	TGTGCCAGCAGCGTAGGGGCCGATACCTCCTACAATGAGCAGTTCTTC
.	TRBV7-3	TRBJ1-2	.	CASSLNPRGGYTF	TGTGCCAGCAGCTTAAATCCCCGGGGTGGCTACACCTTC
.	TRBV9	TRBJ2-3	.	CASRRGDRLRGTDTQYF	TGTGCCAGCAGAAGAGGGGACCGGCTCAGGGGAACAGATACGCAGTATTTT
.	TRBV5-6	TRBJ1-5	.	CASSLSTGSSRNQPQHF	TGTGCCAGCAGCCTCTCGACGGGGAGTAGCCGGAATCAGCCCCAGCATTTT
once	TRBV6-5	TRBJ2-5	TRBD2	CASRPAAGVWEQYF	TGTGCCAGCAGGCCAGCAGCGGGAGTTTGGGAGCAGTACTTC
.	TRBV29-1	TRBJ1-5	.	CSVQENSNQPQHF	TGCAGCGTTCAGGAAAATAGCAATCAGCCCCAGCATTTT
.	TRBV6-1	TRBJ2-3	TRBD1	CASSEAGTGTDTQYF	TGTGCCAGCAGTGAAGCGGGGACAGGTACAGATACGCAGTATTTT
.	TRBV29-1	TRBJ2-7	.	CSVCRGWPGEQYF	TGCAGCGTTTGCCGAGGGTGGCCGGGGGAGCAGTACTTC
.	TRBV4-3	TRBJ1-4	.	CASSQEELTNEKLFF	TGCGCCAGCAGCCAAGAAGAGTTAACTAATGAAAAACTGTTTTTT
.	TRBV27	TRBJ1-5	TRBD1	CASSLSGTGGDRGRGVSNQPQHF	TGTGCCAGCAGTTTATCCGGGACGGGGGGGGACAGGGGGCGCGGGGTAAGCAATCAGCCCCAGCATTTT
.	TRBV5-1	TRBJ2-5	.	CASSLEPGRETQYF	TGCGCCAGCAGCTTGGAGCCAGGGCGGGAGACCCAGTACTTC
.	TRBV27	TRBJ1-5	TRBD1	CASSSGTGGLRSNQPQHF	TGTGCCAGCAGCTCCGGGACAGGGGGCCTCCGTAGCAATCAGCCCCAGCATTTT
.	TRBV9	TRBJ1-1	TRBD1	CASSAAGGAGGAFF	TGTGCCAGCAGCGCCGCAGGGGGCGCGGGAGGGGCTTTCTTT
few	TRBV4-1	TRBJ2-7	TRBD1	CASSLRQGDSYEQYF	TGCGCCAGCAGCCTTAGACAGGGGGACTCCTACGAGCAGTACTTC
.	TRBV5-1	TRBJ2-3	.	CASSLAGTDTQYF	TGCGCCAGCAGCTTGGCCGGGACAGATACGCAGTATTTT
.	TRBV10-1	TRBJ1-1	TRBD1	CASSENLQGFITEAFF	TGCGCCAGCAGTGAGAACCTACAGGGGTTTATCACTGAAGCTTTCTTT
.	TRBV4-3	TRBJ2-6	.	CASSQEQGSGANVLTF	TGCGCCAGCAGCCAAGAACAGGGATCTGGGGCCAACGTCCTGACTTTC
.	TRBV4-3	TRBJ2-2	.	CASSQDPRGWATGELFF	TGCGCCAGCAGCCAAGACCCAAGGGGGTGGGCGACCGGGGAGCTGTTTTTT
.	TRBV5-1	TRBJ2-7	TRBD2	CASSYSSGVTYEQYF	TGCGCCAGCAGCTATTCTAGCGGGGTGACCTACGAGCAGTACTTC
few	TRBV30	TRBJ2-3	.	CASGQGGDTQYF	TGTGCCTCTGGACAGGGAGGGGATACGCAGTATTTT
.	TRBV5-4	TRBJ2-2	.	CASSLSEVTGELFF	TGTGCCAGCAGCCTGAGCGAAGTGACCGGGGAGCTGTTTTTT
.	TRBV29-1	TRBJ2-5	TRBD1	CSVDFPKGTVQETQYF	TGCAGCGTTGACTTCCCAAAGGGGACAGTTCAAGAGACCCAGTACTTC
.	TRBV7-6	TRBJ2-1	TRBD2	CASSGTSGGYNEQFF	TGTGCCAGCAGCGGAACTAGCGGGGGATACAATGAGCAGTTCTTC
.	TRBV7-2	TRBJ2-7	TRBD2	CASSLVGSGASYEQYF	TGTGCCAGCAGCTTAGTAGGTAGCGGGGCCTCCTACGAGCAGTACTTC
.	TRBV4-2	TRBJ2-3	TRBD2	CASSRDMVAGNTDTQYF	TGTGCCAGCAGCCGAGACATGGTAGCGGGGAACACAGATACGCAGTATTTT
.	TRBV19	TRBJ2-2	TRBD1	CAMSGQANTGELFF	TGTGCCATGTCGGGACAGGCGAACACCGGGGAGCTGTTTTTT
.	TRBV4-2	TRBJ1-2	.	CASSQLGRGYGYTF	TGTGCCAGCAGCCAATTGGGCCGGGGGTATGGCTACACCTTC
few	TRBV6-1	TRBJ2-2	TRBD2	CASSRLAGDTGELFF	TGTGCCAGCAGTAGACTAGCGGGAGACACCGGGGAGCTGTTTTTT
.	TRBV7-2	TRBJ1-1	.	CASSFLYRTNTEAFF	TGTGCCAGCAGCTTCTTATACAGGACGAACACTGAAGCTTTCTTT
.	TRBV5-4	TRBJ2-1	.	CASSLSNNEQFF	TGTGCCAGCAGCTTGAGCAACAATGAGCAGTTCTTC
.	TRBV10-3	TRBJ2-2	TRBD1	CAISGTGETGELFF	TGTGCCATCAGTGGGACAGGGGAGACCGGGGAGCTGTTTTTT
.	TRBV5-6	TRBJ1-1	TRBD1	CASSVGTGFWGTEAFF	TGTGCCAGCAGCGTGGGGACAGGGTTTTGGGGCACTGAAGCTTTCTTT
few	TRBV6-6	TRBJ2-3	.	CASRVRRNTKDTQYF	TGTGCCAGCAGAGTAAGACGGAACACTAAAGATACGCAGTATTTT
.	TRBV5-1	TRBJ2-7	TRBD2	CASSLSGAGYEQYF	TGCGCCAGCAGCTTGAGCGGGGCTGGCTACGAGCAGTACTTC